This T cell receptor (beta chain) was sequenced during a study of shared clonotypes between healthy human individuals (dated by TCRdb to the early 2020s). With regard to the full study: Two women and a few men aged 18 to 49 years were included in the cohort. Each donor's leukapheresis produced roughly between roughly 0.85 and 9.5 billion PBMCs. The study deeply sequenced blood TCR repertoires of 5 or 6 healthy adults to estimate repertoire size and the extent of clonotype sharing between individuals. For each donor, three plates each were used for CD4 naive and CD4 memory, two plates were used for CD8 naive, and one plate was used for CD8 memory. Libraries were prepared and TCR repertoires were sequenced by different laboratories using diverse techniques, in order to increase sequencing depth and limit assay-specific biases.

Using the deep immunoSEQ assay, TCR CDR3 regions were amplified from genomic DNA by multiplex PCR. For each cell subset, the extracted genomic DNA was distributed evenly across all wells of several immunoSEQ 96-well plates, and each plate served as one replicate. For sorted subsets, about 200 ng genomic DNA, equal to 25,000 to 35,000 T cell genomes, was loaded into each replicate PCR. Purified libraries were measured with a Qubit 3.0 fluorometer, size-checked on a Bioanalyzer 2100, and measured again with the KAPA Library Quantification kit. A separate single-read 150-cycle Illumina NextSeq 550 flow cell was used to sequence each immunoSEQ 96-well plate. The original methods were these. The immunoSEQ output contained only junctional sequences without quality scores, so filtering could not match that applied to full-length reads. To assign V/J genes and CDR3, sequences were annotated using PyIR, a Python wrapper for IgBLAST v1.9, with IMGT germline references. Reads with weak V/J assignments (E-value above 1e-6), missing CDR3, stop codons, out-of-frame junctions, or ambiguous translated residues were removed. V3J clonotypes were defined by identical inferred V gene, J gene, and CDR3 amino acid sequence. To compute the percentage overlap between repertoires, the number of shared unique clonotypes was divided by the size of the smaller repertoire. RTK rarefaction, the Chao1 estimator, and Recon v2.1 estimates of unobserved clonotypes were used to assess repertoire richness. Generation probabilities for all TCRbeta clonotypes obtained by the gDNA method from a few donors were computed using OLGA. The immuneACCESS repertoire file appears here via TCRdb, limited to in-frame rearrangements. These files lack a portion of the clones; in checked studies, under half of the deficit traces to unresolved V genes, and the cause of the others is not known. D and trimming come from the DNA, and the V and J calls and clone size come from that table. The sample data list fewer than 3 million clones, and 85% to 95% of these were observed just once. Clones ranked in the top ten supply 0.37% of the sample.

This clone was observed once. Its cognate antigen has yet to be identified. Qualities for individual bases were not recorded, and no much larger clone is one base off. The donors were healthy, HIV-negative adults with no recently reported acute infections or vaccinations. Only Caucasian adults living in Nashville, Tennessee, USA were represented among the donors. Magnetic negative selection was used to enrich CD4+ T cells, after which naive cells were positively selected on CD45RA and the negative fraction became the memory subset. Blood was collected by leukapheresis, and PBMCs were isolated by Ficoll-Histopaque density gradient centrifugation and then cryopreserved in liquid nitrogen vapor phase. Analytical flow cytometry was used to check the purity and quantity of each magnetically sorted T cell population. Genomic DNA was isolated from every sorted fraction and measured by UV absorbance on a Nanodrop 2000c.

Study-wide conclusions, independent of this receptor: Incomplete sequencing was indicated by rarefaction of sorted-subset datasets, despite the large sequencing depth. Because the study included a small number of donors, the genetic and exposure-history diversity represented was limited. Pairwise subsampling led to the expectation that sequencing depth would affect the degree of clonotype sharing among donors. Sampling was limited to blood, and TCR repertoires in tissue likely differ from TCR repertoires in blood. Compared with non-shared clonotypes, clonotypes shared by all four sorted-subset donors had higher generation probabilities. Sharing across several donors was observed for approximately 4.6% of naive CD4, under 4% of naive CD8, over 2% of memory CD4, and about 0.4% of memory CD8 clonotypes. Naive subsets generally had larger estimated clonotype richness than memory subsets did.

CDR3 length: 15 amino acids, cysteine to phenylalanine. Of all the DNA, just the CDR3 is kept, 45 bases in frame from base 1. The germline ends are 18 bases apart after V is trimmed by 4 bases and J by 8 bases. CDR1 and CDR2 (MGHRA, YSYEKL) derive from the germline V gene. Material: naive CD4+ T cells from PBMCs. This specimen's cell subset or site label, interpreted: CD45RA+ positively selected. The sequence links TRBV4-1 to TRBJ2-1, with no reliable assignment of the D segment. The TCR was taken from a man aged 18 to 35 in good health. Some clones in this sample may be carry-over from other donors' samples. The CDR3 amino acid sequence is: CASSLSDPRWDEQFF. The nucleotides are TGCGCCAGCAGCCTGTCGGACCCCCGATGGGATGAGCAGTTCTTC.